This T cell receptor beta chain was recorded in a study of response to subunit inactivated influenza vaccine. The V gene lost 1 base and the J gene lost 7 bases, with 12 bases spanning the gap. Germline CDR1 is KGHDR and CDR2 is SFDVKD. The CDR3 contains 14 residues. TCRdb redid the calling of the RT-PCR reads with MiXCR, one entry per CDR3 protein. The table shows approximately 680,000 distinct CDR3 sequences, with 15% to 19% occurring only once. The chain joins TRBV24-1 to TRBJ2-5, with D unclear. This TCR came from a man aged 50-59 years who received an inactivated influenza vaccine. This specimen consisted of PBMCs from blood, obtained 11 to 12 days after vaccination. DNA of the CDR3: TGTGCCACCAGTGATTTACGGCCTTCGGGGACCCAGTACTTC. This codes for CATSDLRPSGTQYF.